A single sample gave rise to the 28 T cell receptor beta chains below, sequenced in a study of molecular identifiers for immune sequencing clone quantification. TCRdb reanalysed the PCR reads using MiXCR and keeps one entry per CDR3 protein. The sample holds about 320,000 distinct CDR3 sequences, about a quarter seen once. The sample was naive CD8+ T cells from blood, with Jurkat cell RNA spiked in. The subset is: FACS-sorted CD8+CD4-CCR7+CD45RA+ naive T cells. These receptors all stem from a human donor in good health. Some libraries in this study had Jurkat cell RNA spiked in.

This clonotype was detected ten times or more. J is TRBJ2-2 and V is TRBV29-1; 10 bases are shared with TRBD1. This CDR3 comprises 16 residues. V was clipped by 1 base and J by 6 bases; unmatched bases: 8. Germline assignment: CDR1 SQVTM and CDR2 ANQGSEA. CDR3 nucleotides: TGCAGCGTTGAAGTTAGGACAGGGGGTCCTTCCGGGGAGCTGTTTTTT. Encoded protein: CSVEVRTGGPSGELFF.

In this sample, this clonotype turned up many times. Written as DNA, the CDR3 is TGCAGTGCTAGACCCGACATGTCCTACGAGCAGTACTTC. Protein: CSARPDMSYEQYF. V usage is TRBV20-1 and J usage is TRBJ2-7, with unresolved D. CDR1 is DFQATT and CDR2 is SNEGSKA in the germline V gene (reference sequence). This CDR3 is built from 13 residues. Trimming stripped 2 bases from V and 1 base from J, with 9 bases between.

This clonotype came up many times. The chain uses TRBV12-3 or TRBV12-4 and TRBJ1-5; D gene ambiguous. V lost 4 bases, J lost 5 bases, and 18 bases lay in between. The CDR3 runs to 16 residues. CDR3 nucleotide sequence: TGTGCCAGCAGTTCCCTTAGTAGGGAGCGGGATCAGCCCCAGCATTTT. This gives the protein CASSSLSRERDQPQHF.

Concerning this clonotype: This could be a read error, since a much larger clone is one nucleotide away. V gene TRBV29-1 combines with J gene TRBJ1-1; weak D call: TRBD1 (6 bases). Germline V gene data show CDR1 as SQVTM and CDR2 as ANQGSEA. V shed 0 bases and J shed 12 bases, with 14 bases lying between them. The CDR3 consists of 12 residues. The DNA for the CDR3 is TGCAGCGTTGAAGATCTTACAGGGTGGTCTTTCTTT. Translating gives CSVEDLTGWSFF.

Of note for this clonotype: This may arise from a read error, as a much more abundant clone is one base away. This CDR3 fails to terminate in the conserved phenylalanine or tryptophan, so it likely reflects a read error. This chain connects TRBV14 to TRBJ2-7; D remains unclear. V was cut by 0 bases and J by 5 bases, with 17 bases left in between. Germline CDR1 SGHDN, CDR2 FVKESK. The CDR3 is 16 amino acids. CDR3 in DNA: TGTGCCAGCAGCCAAGATTCGGCAGGCTACAGCGACGAGCAGTACTCC. Encoded protein: CASSQDSAGYSDEQYS.

Points on this clonotype: This likely comes from a read error, as the CDR3 has no conserved phenylalanine or tryptophan at its end. The chain recombines TRBV25-1 with TRBJ2-1; D gene uncertain. V lost 1 base and J lost 6, with 25 bases in between. The germline V gene has CDR1 MGHDK and CDR2 SYGVNS. This CDR3 region has 19 residues. CDR3 coding DNA: TGTGCCAGCAGTGAATCCAACCTAAGGCGCCACGCCCTAGTCAATGAGCAGTTCCTC. Translated, it gives CASSESNLRRHALVNEQFL.

The table lists this clonotype with a few counts. The chain carries TRBV28 and TRBJ2-7; D uncertain. The CDR3 length is 17 residues. The germline V and J ends were trimmed by 4 bases and 3 bases, with 22 bases remaining between them. The germline gives CDR1 MDHEN, CDR2 SYDVKM. CDR3 bases: TGTGCCAGCAGTTCGACGCTGGGATCCCCCACAATCTACGAGCAGTACTTC. It encodes CASSSTLGSPTIYEQYF.

For this clonotype: Since no conserved phenylalanine or tryptophan closes the CDR3, a read error is the likely cause. The chain combines TRBV11-2 with TRBJ2-7; D call uncertain. Per the germline V gene, CDR1 is SGHAT and CDR2 is FQNNGV. V was pared by 0 bases and J by 5 bases, with 23 bases between. The CDR3 contains 18 residues. This CDR3 reads CASSLDFLGKNALDEQYL. As DNA, the CDR3 is TGTGCCAGCAGCTTAGATTTCCTGGGGAAAAATGCGCTGGACGAGCAGTACCTC.

This rearrangement joins TRBV15 to TRBJ2-3; 10 bases are shared with TRBD1. Trimming removed 0 bases from V and 4 bases from J; junction bases left unmatched: 10. CDR3 size: 18 residues. Per germline, CDR1 LNHNV and CDR2 YYDKDF (reference sequence). The CDR3 loop is CATSRDKEDRGYPDTQYF. The CDR3 DNA follows: TGTGCCACCAGCAGAGATAAGGAGGACAGGGGGTACCCAGATACGCAGTATTTT. Full variable domain (rest looked up from reference TRBV15 and TRBJ2-3): DAMVIQNPRYQVTQFGKPVTLSCSQTLNHNVMYWYQQKSSQAPKLLFHYYDKDFNNEADTPDNFQSRRPNTSFCFLDIRSPGLGDTAMYLCATSRDKEDRGYPDTQYFGPGTRLTVL.

This clonotype was seen a few times. V usage is TRBV6-2 or TRBV6-3 and J usage is TRBJ1-2; D is possibly TRBD1 (5 bases). The CDR3 covers 18 residues. Trimming cost V 5 bases and J 3 bases, with 25 bases left between them. Germline loops: CDR1 MNHEY, CDR2 SVGEGT. CDR3 sequence reads: CASSPALATSGEDYGYTF. The CDR3 coding sequence is TGTGCCAGCAGTCCGGCGCTCGCAACATCGGGGGAGGACTATGGCTACACCTTC.

On this clonotype: A read error may account for a junction end that differs from germline. The chain links TRBV5-1 to TRBJ1-1, with D unclear. The CDR3 loop spans 16 amino acids. Looked up from germline, CDR1 is SGHRS and CDR2 is YFSETQ. The CDR3 loop is CARSPPSLGINTEASF. CDR3 bases: TGCGCCCGCAGTCCACCCAGTTTAGGTATTAACACTGAAGCTTCCTTT.

This clonotype was picked up a small number of times. This chain joins TRBV15 and TRBJ1-5; possibly TRBD1 for D (6 bases). The V end lost 5 bases, the J end lost 5 bases, and 16 bases lay between the germline ends. The CDR3 runs to 15 residues. The V gene's germline CDR1 is LNHNV and CDR2 YYDKDF (reference sequence). The CDR3 region is CATSGGRGYHQPQHF. In DNA form, the CDR3 reads TGTGCCACCAGCGGGGGGAGGGGGTATCATCAGCCCCAGCATTTT.

Remarks on this clonotype: Relative to the germline gene, one junction end is altered; a read error may explain this. This chain joins TRBV28 and TRBJ2-3; 13 positions match TRBD2. This CDR3 has 16 residues. Germline lookup yields CDR1 MDHEN and CDR2 SYDVKM. CDR3 loop: CACSSGLAGDEDTQYF. As DNA, the CDR3 is TGTGCCTGCAGCTCCGGACTAGCGGGAGATGAAGATACGCAGTATTTT.

On this clonotype itself: This may stem from a read error, because a much larger clone lies one nucleotide away. This chain connects TRBV4-3 to TRBJ2-5, with a possible D match to TRBD1 (5 bases). Germline V gives CDR1 LGHNA, CDR2 YSLEER. The CDR3 spans 17 residues. CDR3: CASSQDWPGLEKETQHF. The CDR3 DNA is TGCGCCAGCAGCCAAGATTGGCCAGGGTTGGAAAAAGAGACCCAGCACTTC.

The table lists this clonotype with many counts. The chain joins TRBV7-9 to TRBJ1-5; weak D call: TRBD1 (5 bases). Trimming took off 5 bases at V and 3 bases at J, with 8 bases between the two ends. There are 13 residues in the CDR3. Per the germline V gene, CDR1 is SEHNR and CDR2 is FQNEAQ (reference sequence). The CDR3 DNA reads TGTGCCAGCAGCCCAGGGTACAATCAGCCCCAGCATTTT. It is translated as CASSPGYNQPQHF.

Note on this clonotype: One end of the junction fails to match germline, which may point to a read error. The chain employs TRBV19 and TRBJ2-2, with 7 bases identical to TRBD1. Germline-derived CDR1 and CDR2 are LNHDA and SQIVND (reference sequence). This CDR3 has 14 residues. The CDR3, as DNA: TGTGCCAGTACCGGGACAGCGAACACCAGGGAGCTGTTTTTT. Protein: CASTGTANTRELFF.

The rearrangement uses TRBV7-9 and TRBJ2-7; possibly TRBD2 for D (6 bases). Germline-derived CDR1 and CDR2 are SEHNR and FQNEAQ (reference sequence). There are 14 residues in the CDR3. The V and J ends lost 6 bases and 5 bases respectively, with 17 bases between them. The CDR3 loop reads CASSGPAGPHEQYF. The CDR3, as DNA: TGTGCCAGCAGTGGTCCCGCGGGACCACACGAGCAGTACTTC.

This clonotype showed up just once. The chain combines TRBV6-2 or TRBV6-3 with TRBJ2-3, with TRBD2 matching 10 bases. CDR1 is MNHEY, CDR2 SVGEGT, per germline. CDR3 length: 16 residues. The ends lost 6 bases at V and 7 bases at J; junction bases unmatched: 13. Written as DNA, the CDR3 is TGTGCCAGCAGCCATCCCGAGGGACTAGCGAAGAATACGCAGTATTTT. Its protein is CASSHPEGLAKNTQYF.

This chain connects TRBV27 to TRBJ2-3; TRBD2 agrees at 7 bases. The CDR3 has 16 residues. J gave up 2 bases and V 0 bases, and 5 bases lay outside the gene matches. From germline, CDR1 is MNHEY and CDR2 SMNVEV (reference sequence). Written as DNA, the CDR3 is TGTGCCAGCAGTTTATCGCAGCGGGGCTACACAGATACGCAGTATTTT. Encoded protein: CASSLSQRGYTDTQYF.

This clonotype was found many times. V gene TRBV5-5 combines with J gene TRBJ2-2; D uncertain. CDR1 is SGHKS and CDR2 is YYEKEE in the germline V gene (reference sequence). The ends were cut back, 4 bases at V and 4 bases at J, with 11 bases in the middle. The length of the CDR3 is 14 residues. The CDR3 sequence: CASSLDTFTGELFF. In nucleotides, the CDR3 is TGTGCCAGCAGCCTAGACACATTCACCGGGGAGCTGTTTTTT.

This clonotype has only one observation. The rearrangement joins TRBV28 to TRBJ2-3; 10 bases align to TRBD2. V dropped 10 bases and J dropped 4; count of bases not matched to a gene: 11. There are 15 residues in the CDR3. CDR1 is MDHEN, CDR2 SYDVKM, per germline. CDR3 nucleotides: TGTGCCAACAGGGGACTAGCGAGTTACGCAGATACGCAGTATTTT. It yields the protein CANRGLASYADTQYF. Variable domain in full (rest from reference TRBV28 and TRBJ2-3): DVKVTQSSRYLVKRTGEKVFLECVQDMDHENMFWYRQDPGLGLRLIYFSYDVKMKEKGDIPEGYSVSREKKERFSLILESASTNQTSMYLCANRGLASYADTQYFGPGTRLTVL.

This clonotype showed up many times. J is TRBJ1-1 and V is TRBV7-9, with D hard to call. Germline lookup yields CDR1 SEHNR and CDR2 FQNEAQ (reference sequence). The CDR3 is 15 residues long. Trimming removed 1 base from V and 1 base from J, with 10 bases in between. CDR3 residues: CASSLVSGPNTEAFF. The CDR3 coding sequence is TGTGCCAGCAGCTTAGTGTCCGGACCGAACACTGAAGCTTTCTTT.

The chain couples TRBV27 to TRBJ1-5, with 11 nucleotides matching TRBD1. The CDR3 is made up of 14 amino acids. Germline CDR1 MNHEY, CDR2 SMNVEV (reference sequence). Trimming took 5 bases from V and 8 from J; bases not matched to a gene: 5. The DNA for the CDR3 is TGTGCCAGCAGTCCGGGGACAGGGGGGGAGCCCCAGCATTTT. Its translation is CASSPGTGGEPQHF.

In its sample, this clonotype was seen a few times. This sequence joins TRBV20-1 and TRBJ2-5, with 8 positions matching TRBD2. This CDR3 has 14 residues. Trimming cost V 3 bases and J 2 bases; bases outside gene matches: 5. Germline values: CDR1 DFQATT, CDR2 SNEGSKA (reference sequence). CDR3 coding DNA: TGCAGTGCTAGGCAAAGCGGGAGACAAGAGACCCAGTACTTC. Translation: CSARQSGRQETQYF.

This clonotype was picked up a small number of times. The chain combines TRBV10-3 with TRBJ2-3; D possibly corresponds to TRBD2 (6 bases). Trimming took off 3 bases at V and 3 bases at J, with 10 bases between the two ends. This CDR3 is built from 14 residues. Germline V CDR1 and CDR2: ENHRY, SYGVKD. CDR3 in amino acids: CAISDPGETDTQYF. In DNA form, the CDR3 reads TGTGCCATCAGTGATCCGGGGGAGACAGATACGCAGTATTTT.

This clonotype was seen at least ten times. The chain employs TRBV28 and TRBJ2-3; 8 bases map to TRBD1. Losses at the gene ends were 4 bases for V and 2 bases for J; bases not matched to a gene: 5. Germline-derived CDR1 and CDR2 are MDHEN and SYDVKM. The CDR3 is 15 amino acids. CDR3 region: CASSSTDRDTDTQYF. In DNA, the CDR3 is TGTGCCAGCAGTTCAACGGACAGGGACACAGATACGCAGTATTTT. The variable domain in full, completed from reference TRBV28 and TRBJ2-3, reads DVKVTQSSRYLVKRTGEKVFLECVQDMDHENMFWYRQDPGLGLRLIYFSYDVKMKEKGDIPEGYSVSREKKERFSLILESASTNQTSMYLCASSSTDRDTDTQYFGPGTRLTVL.

The chain uses TRBV5-5 and TRBJ1-2; no reliable D call. V lost 4 bases to trimming and J lost 2 bases, with 15 bases between them. The germline V gene has CDR1 SGHKS and CDR2 YYEKEE (reference sequence). This CDR3 has 15 residues. The CDR3 DNA sequence: TGTGCCAGCAGCCCACGGGCCCCTGAAAACTATGGCTACACCTTC. This gives the protein CASSPRAPENYGYTF.

As to this clonotype: This clone may be a read error of a much larger clone one base away. DNA for the CDR3: TGTACCAGCAGCTTAGTAGGTGAGGAGCAGTTCTTC. It is translated as CTSSLVGEEQFF. This chain connects TRBV7-9 to TRBJ2-1; unclear D gene. This CDR3 contains 12 residues. Germline CDR1 SEHNR, CDR2 FQNEAQ (reference sequence).